This T cell receptor (beta chain) emerged from a study of early T cells in non-severe SARS-CoV-2 infection. There are 12 residues in the CDR3. Trimming cost V 2 bases and J 8 bases, with 9 bases left between them. Germline V gene sequence: CDR1 MNHNS, CDR2 SASEGT. This clonotype was observed a handful of times. In TCRdb, the 5' RACE reads were re-called with MiXCR into one record per CDR3 protein. This sample has about 77,000 distinct CDR3 sequences; 5% occur once, and the top ten carry roughly 7.3%. The TCR comes from an adult who was a healthcare worker with PCR-confirmed SARS-CoV-2 infection or an uninfected control (not recorded which). The J gene is TRBJ1-2, the V gene TRBV6-1; D is unclear. This material consisted of whole blood, taken at baseline. The CDR3 reads CASSEWVEGYTF. The CDR3 region has the DNA TGTGCCAGCAGTGAATGGGTGGAAGGCTACACCTTC.